This entry lists 3 T cell receptor beta chains sequenced from one sample in a study of shared clonotypes between healthy human individuals. Naive CD8 cells were CD45RO-negative, positively selected for CCR7, excluding terminally differentiated effector memory CD45RA+ cells. Profiling relied on immunoSEQ multiplex PCR, and the TCRdb table lists in-frame clones only, not all of them. Of nearly 2 million clones listed, approximately 94% are singletons. Specimen: naive CD8+ T cells sorted from blood. These receptors came from a man between 18 and 35 years old in good health.

The V gene is TRBV13, the J gene TRBJ2-2; D uncertain. The CDR3 is 12 amino acids. Germline V gene sequence: CDR1 PRHDT, CDR2 FYEKMQ (reference sequence). Between the trimmed V and J ends, which lost 5 bases and 6 bases, there was a span of 7 bases. The DNA for the CDR3 is TGTGCCAGCAGCCGACAATCCGGGGAGCTGTTTTTT. It is translated as CASSRQSGELFF. Supplemented by reference TRBV13 and TRBJ2-2, the full variable domain reads AAGVIQSPRHLIKEKRETATLKCYPIPRHDTVYWYQQGPGQDPQFLISFYEKMQSDKGSIPDRFSAQQFSDYHSELNMSSLELGDSALYFCASSRQSGELFFGEGSRLTVL.

This clone was counted between two and nine times. J is TRBJ2-3 and V is TRBV25-1; no clear D. There are 13 residues in the CDR3. CDR1 and CDR2 (germline): MGHDK, SYGVNS. The V end was cut by 2 bases, the J end by 0 bases, with 3 bases between. The CDR3 DNA reads TGTGCCAGCAGTGAACTCAGCACAGATACGCAGTATTTT. Its protein is CASSELSTDTQYF.

The chain has TRBV9 and TRBJ1-4, with D possibly matching TRBD1 (5 bases). The germline CDR1 and CDR2 sequences are SGDLS and YYNGEE. The CDR3 spans 15 residues. V was cut by 1 base and J by 0 bases, with 7 bases left in between. Here the CDR3 DNA reads TGTGCCAGCAGCGTACAGGGAGCAACTAATGAAAAACTGTTTTTT. The encoded protein is CASSVQGATNEKLFF.